Listed below are T cell receptor beta chains from one sample, sequenced in a study of shared clonotypes between healthy human individuals. The method was immunoSEQ multiplex PCR; TCRdb's version includes in-frame clones alone and lacks a portion of them. This sample carries some 900,000 clones, over 60% of them seen once, and the ten largest clones take approximately 1.5%. Sequencing was done on a sample of memory CD4+ T cells sorted from blood. The source of these receptors is a man aged 18-30 years in good health. CDR3s include the opening cysteine and the closing phenylalanine or tryptophan. Fields, in order: CDR3 protein, CDR3 DNA, V gene, D gene, clone size, J gene. A D gene is named only where the DNA matches it firmly. A row's size may be missing; if present it is once, few, many or a size class.

CDR3: CASSAVSAYAGEYF
DNA: TGTGCCAGCAGCGCCGTATCGGCTTATGCTGGGGAGTACTTC
V: TRBV7-8
D: NA
size: NA
J: TRBJ2-7

CDR3: CASSLGSSGLGEKLFF
DNA: TGCGCCAGCAGCTTGGGATCGTCGGGGCTTGGGGAAAAACTGTTTTTT
V: TRBV5-1
D: NA
size: NA
J: TRBJ1-4

CDR3: CAISEMAQDEAFF
DNA: TGTGCCATCAGTGAGATGGCACAGGATGAAGCTTTCTTT
V: TRBV10-3
D: NA
size: NA
J: TRBJ1-1

CDR3: CASTLGQSTDTQYF
DNA: TGTGCCAGCACCCTCGGACAGAGCACAGATACGCAGTATTTT
V: TRBV7-6
D: NA
size: many
J: TRBJ2-3

CDR3: CASSPPQGRVGDYEQYF
DNA: TGTGCCAGCAGCCCCCCCCAGGGACGGGTGGGAGACTACGAGCAGTACTTC
V: TRBV7-9
D: NA
size: NA
J: TRBJ2-7

CDR3: CASSYQGYSYEQYF
DNA: TGTGCCAGCAGTTACCAGGGATACTCCTACGAGCAGTACTTC
V: TRBV6-5
D: NA
size: NA
J: TRBJ2-7

CDR3: CASSPRGGVNNEQFF
DNA: TGTGCCAGCAGCCCCCGGGGGGGCGTTAACAATGAGCAGTTCTTC
V: TRBV7-9
D: TRBD2
size: NA
J: TRBJ2-1

CDR3: CASSKGERYQPQHF
DNA: TGTGCCAGCAGTAAGGGAGAGAGATATCAGCCCCAGCATTTT
V: TRBV6-1
D: NA
size: few
J: TRBJ1-5

CDR3: CASSVGGGRGIDTQYF
DNA: TGTGCCAGCAGCGTAGGTGGCGGCCGGGGAATTGATACGCAGTATTTT
V: TRBV9
D: NA
size: NA
J: TRBJ2-3

CDR3: CASSQDGRSLADTQYF
DNA: TGCGCCAGCAGCCAAGATGGCAGGAGCCTGGCAGATACGCAGTATTTT
V: TRBV4-3
D: NA
size: NA
J: TRBJ2-3

CDR3: CASRGLAGGETDTQYF
DNA: TGTGCCAGCAGGGGACTAGCGGGAGGGGAAACAGATACGCAGTATTTT
V: TRBV6-4
D: TRBD2
size: NA
J: TRBJ2-3

CDR3: CASTQRQTSGSYNEQFF
DNA: TGTGCCAGCACCCAGCGACAGACTAGCGGCAGCTACAATGAGCAGTTCTTC
V: TRBV11-2
D: TRBD2
size: NA
J: TRBJ2-1

CDR3: CASSLLGGGDSGNTIYF
DNA: TGCGCCAGCAGCTTGCTAGGAGGTGGCGACTCTGGAAACACCATATATTTT
V: TRBV5-1
D: NA
size: NA
J: TRBJ1-3

CDR3: CASSLSGGANGNTIYF
DNA: TGCGCCAGCAGCTTGAGCGGGGGCGCGAACGGAAACACCATATATTTT
V: TRBV5-1
D: NA
size: NA
J: TRBJ1-3

CDR3: CASRPTDRTSQYF
DNA: TGCGCCAGCAGGCCCACAGACAGGACCTCTCAGTACTTC
V: TRBV10-2
D: NA
size: many
J: TRBJ2-4

CDR3: CAARGQGESGANVLTF
DNA: TGTGCCGCAAGGGGACAGGGGGAATCTGGGGCCAACGTCCTGACTTTC
V: TRBV10-3
D: TRBD1
size: NA
J: TRBJ2-6

CDR3: CASNRLSTEAFF
DNA: TGTGCCAGCAACAGGTTGTCTACTGAAGCTTTCTTT
V: TRBV2
D: NA
size: few
J: TRBJ1-1

CDR3: CASSAADRGQGYTF
DNA: TGTGCCAGCAGTGCTGCGGACAGGGGGCAGGGCTACACCTTC
V: TRBV6-1
D: TRBD1
size: NA
J: TRBJ1-2

CDR3: CSVWGDRGNGYGYTF
DNA: TGCAGCGTGTGGGGCGACAGGGGAAATGGCTATGGCTACACCTTC
V: TRBV29-1
D: TRBD1
size: few
J: TRBJ1-2

CDR3: CASSERTSGNSYEQYF
DNA: TGTGCCAGCAGTGAGCGGACTAGCGGTAACTCCTACGAGCAGTACTTC
V: TRBV6-1
D: TRBD2
size: NA
J: TRBJ2-7

CDR3: CASTAAVGSSYEQYF
DNA: TGTGCCAGCACTGCAGCGGTGGGAAGCTCCTACGAGCAGTACTTC
V: TRBV2
D: NA
size: NA
J: TRBJ2-7

CDR3: CASSGGGSYEQYF
DNA: TGCGCCAGCAGCGGTGGGGGGTCCTACGAGCAGTACTTC
V: TRBV5-1
D: NA
size: NA
J: TRBJ2-7

CDR3: CASSPTGEGAKNIQYF
DNA: TGTGCCAGCAGCCCAACAGGGGAAGGGGCCAAAAACATTCAGTACTTC
V: TRBV5-6
D: TRBD1
size: NA
J: TRBJ2-4

CDR3: CASSKLPLLTDTQYF
DNA: TGTGCCAGCAGCAAGCTACCCTTACTCACAGATACGCAGTATTTT
V: TRBV5-6
D: NA
size: NA
J: TRBJ2-3

CDR3: CASSPTDNSPLHF
DNA: TGTGCCAGCAGCCCAACGGATAATTCACCCCTCCACTTT
V: TRBV11-2
D: NA
size: NA
J: TRBJ1-6

CDR3: CASSLATNEKLFF
DNA: TGCGCCAGCAGTTTAGCAACTAATGAAAAACTGTTTTTT
V: TRBV10-2
D: NA
size: NA
J: TRBJ1-4

CDR3: CASINRGGGRDTQYF
DNA: TGTGCCAGCATCAATCGAGGGGGGGGCCGGGATACGCAGTATTTT
V: TRBV13
D: NA
size: NA
J: TRBJ2-3

CDR3: CASSPRSQNSPLHF
DNA: TGTGCCAGCAGTCCCCGTAGTCAAAATTCACCCCTCCACTTT
V: TRBV28
D: NA
size: NA
J: TRBJ1-6

CDR3: CASSPGTRNTGELFF
DNA: TGTGCCAGCAGCCCCGGGACACGGAACACCGGGGAGCTGTTTTTT
V: TRBV28
D: NA
size: NA
J: TRBJ2-2

CDR3: CASSISRLSYEQYF
DNA: TGTGCCAGTAGTATTTCCCGACTCTCCTACGAGCAGTACTTC
V: TRBV19
D: NA
size: NA
J: TRBJ2-7

CDR3: CASSSKGISGNTIYF
DNA: TGTGCCAGCAGCTCTAAGGGGATCTCTGGAAACACCATATATTTT
V: TRBV11-2
D: NA
size: NA
J: TRBJ1-3

CDR3: CASSLVRGTYEQYF
DNA: TGTGCCAGCAGCTTAGTAAGGGGTACCTACGAGCAGTACTTC
V: TRBV7-2
D: NA
size: NA
J: TRBJ2-7

CDR3: CASSPQRGGGETQYF
DNA: TGTGCCAGCAGTCCACAACGGGGTGGAGGCGAGACCCAGTACTTC
V: TRBV11-2
D: NA
size: NA
J: TRBJ2-5

CDR3: CASRGPVAYEQYF
DNA: TGTGCCAGTAGGGGTCCTGTGGCCTACGAGCAGTACTTC
V: TRBV19
D: NA
size: NA
J: TRBJ2-7

CDR3: CSVVVTTRDLNGYTF
DNA: TGCAGCGTTGTTGTCACCACAAGGGACCTCAACGGCTACACCTTC
V: TRBV29-1
D: NA
size: few
J: TRBJ1-2

CDR3: CASSLTRGGNTIYF
DNA: TGTGCCAGCAGCTTAACGAGGGGAGGAAACACCATATATTTT
V: TRBV7-2
D: NA
size: NA
J: TRBJ1-3

CDR3: CASKAGSDTGELFF
DNA: TGCGCCAGTAAGGCGGGGTCCGACACCGGGGAGCTGTTTTTT
V: TRBV10-1
D: NA
size: few
J: TRBJ2-2

CDR3: CASSQTGQGIYEQYF
DNA: TGTGCCAGCAGCCAGACGGGACAGGGAATATACGAGCAGTACTTC
V: TRBV7-2
D: TRBD1
size: NA
J: TRBJ2-7

CDR3: CASSGAGRGGTDTQYF
DNA: TGTGCCAGCAGCGGGGCAGGCAGGGGTGGCACAGATACGCAGTATTTT
V: TRBV11-2
D: NA
size: NA
J: TRBJ2-3

CDR3: CASSPTSGTLPETQYF
DNA: TGCGCCAGCAGCCCGACTAGCGGGACCCTTCCAGAGACCCAGTACTTC
V: TRBV5-1
D: TRBD2
size: NA
J: TRBJ2-5

CDR3: CASKGQGKTDTQYF
DNA: TGTGCCAGCAAAGGACAGGGGAAGACAGATACGCAGTATTTT
V: TRBV6-1
D: TRBD1
size: NA
J: TRBJ2-3

CDR3: CACGYSLNYGYTF
DNA: TGTGCCTGTGGGTACAGCCTTAACTATGGCTACACCTTC
V: TRBV30
D: NA
size: NA
J: TRBJ1-2

CDR3: CASSWQQGRGYEQYF
DNA: TGTGCCAGCAGTTGGCAACAGGGTCGGGGCTACGAGCAGTACTTC
V: TRBV6-5
D: NA
size: NA
J: TRBJ2-7

CDR3: CASSSRHGQVISGANVLTF
DNA: TGTGCCAGCAGCTCCCGACACGGACAGGTAATCTCTGGGGCCAACGTCCTGACTTTC
V: TRBV9
D: TRBD1
size: NA
J: TRBJ2-6

CDR3: CASSLQDRFGRPQHF
DNA: TGTGCCAGCAGTTTACAAGACAGGTTCGGGAGGCCCCAGCATTTT
V: TRBV28
D: NA
size: NA
J: TRBJ1-5

CDR3: CASSMAENSNQPQHF
DNA: TGTGCCAGTAGTATGGCAGAGAATAGCAATCAGCCCCAGCATTTT
V: TRBV19
D: NA
size: NA
J: TRBJ1-5

CDR3: CASTDRRTQYF
DNA: TGTGCCAGCACAGACAGGCGTACGCAGTATTTT
V: TRBV28
D: NA
size: NA
J: TRBJ2-3

CDR3: CASSLSGNQPQHF
DNA: TGTGCCAGCAGCTTATCAGGAAATCAGCCCCAGCATTTT
V: TRBV7-9
D: NA
size: NA
J: TRBJ1-5

CDR3: CANSPGHNYGYTF
DNA: TGTGCCAACAGTCCGGGACATAACTATGGCTACACCTTC
V: TRBV27
D: NA
size: NA
J: TRBJ1-2

CDR3: CASSLGATTLGTQYF
DNA: TGTGCCAGCAGCTTAGGGGCGACGACCCTAGGGACCCAGTACTTC
V: TRBV7-2
D: NA
size: NA
J: TRBJ2-5

CDR3: CASSQNRAANYGYTF
DNA: TGTGCCAGCAGCCAAAACAGGGCTGCTAACTATGGCTACACCTTC
V: TRBV28
D: NA
size: NA
J: TRBJ1-2

CDR3: CASSPPTGGADTIYF
DNA: TGCGCCAGCAGCCCGCCGACAGGGGGCGCGGACACCATATATTTT
V: TRBV5-1
D: TRBD1
size: NA
J: TRBJ1-3